These T cell receptor beta chains were read from a single sample in a study of T-cell reconstitution after alpha-beta-depleted transplantation in children. TCRdb re-analysed the PCR reads in MiXCR, keeping a single row per CDR3 protein. This table has about 510,000 distinct CDR3 sequences, about 10% appearing once. Material: PBMCs, mostly from graft donor cells, obtained 180 days after TCRalphabeta/CD19-depleted stem cell transplant. These receptors all stem from a female patient younger than 10 who had a stem cell transplant for aplastic anemia, so the T cells may come from the graft donor. Both conserved end residues are part of each CDR3. The D gene is left open where the match is weak. The listing skips clone size in some rows; elsewhere it reads once, few, many or a size class.

>TRBD2|few|TRBV9|TRBJ2-1
CASSAQAGTSSYNEQFF
TGTGCCAGCAGCGCCCAGGCCGGGACTAGTTCGTACAATGAGCAGTTCTTC
>TRBD1|-|TRBV7-2|TRBJ1-1
CASSSRQGKNTEAFF
TGTGCCAGCAGCTCCCGACAGGGGAAGAACACTGAAGCTTTCTTT
>-|many|TRBV4-2|TRBJ2-2
CASTSTAHPGELFF
TGTGCCAGCACCTCGACAGCCCACCCCGGGGAGCTGTTTTTT
>TRBD2|many|TRBV4-1|TRBJ2-2
CASQSQALAGNTGELFF
TGCGCCAGTCAAAGCCAAGCCCTAGCGGGAAACACCGGGGAGCTGTTTTTT
>-|-|TRBV12-3/TRBV12-4|TRBJ2-6
CASSLAMRIGTNVLTF
TGTGCCAGCAGTTTAGCGATGAGGATTGGGACCAACGTCCTGACTTTC
>-|few|TRBV3-1|TRBJ2-1
CASSEPGRNYNEQFF
TGTGCCAGCAGCGAACCGGGACGGAACTACAATGAGCAGTTCTTC
>TRBD1|few|TRBV19|TRBJ1-1
CASRDQYRGMNTEAFF
TGTGCCAGTAGGGACCAGTACAGGGGAATGAACACTGAAGCTTTCTTT
>TRBD1|few|TRBV29-1|TRBJ1-1
CSVERQGAITEAFF
TGCAGCGTTGAGAGACAGGGGGCTATTACTGAAGCTTTCTTT
>TRBD2|few|TRBV10-3|TRBJ2-3
CAISESLAGARTDTQYF
TGTGCCATCAGTGAGTCGTTGGCGGGAGCGAGGACAGATACGCAGTATTTT
>-|few|TRBV24-1|TRBJ1-2
CATSDPRSGYGYTF
TGTGCCACCAGTGATCCCCGGTCGGGCTATGGCTACACCTTC
>TRBD2|few|TRBV19|TRBJ2-2
CASSIGGSSTGELFF
TGTGCCAGTAGTATTGGCGGGAGTTCCACCGGGGAGCTGTTTTTT
>TRBD2|-|TRBV3-1|TRBJ2-2
CASSQEPGTSGSIRYTGELFF
TGTGCCAGCAGCCAAGAGCCCGGGACTAGCGGGAGTATAAGGTACACCGGGGAGCTGTTTTTT
>TRBD2|-|TRBV29-1|TRBJ2-5
CTASGLAEETQYF
TGCACCGCATCCGGACTAGCGGAAGAGACCCAGTACTTC